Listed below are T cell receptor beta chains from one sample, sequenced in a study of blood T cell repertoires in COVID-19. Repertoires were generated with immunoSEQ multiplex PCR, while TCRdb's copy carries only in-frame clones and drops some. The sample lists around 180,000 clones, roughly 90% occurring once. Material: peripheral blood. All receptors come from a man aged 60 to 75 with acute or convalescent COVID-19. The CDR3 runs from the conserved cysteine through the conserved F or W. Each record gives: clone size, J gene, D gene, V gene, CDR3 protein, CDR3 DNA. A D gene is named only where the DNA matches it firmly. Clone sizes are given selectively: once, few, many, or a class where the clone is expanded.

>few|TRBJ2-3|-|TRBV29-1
CSVKTAFTDTQYF
TGCAGCGTAAAGACAGCTTTCACAGATACGCAGTATTTT
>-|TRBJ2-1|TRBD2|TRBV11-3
CASSLVLAGGANEQFF
TGTGCCAGCAGCTTAGTACTAGCGGGAGGGGCGAATGAGCAGTTCTTC
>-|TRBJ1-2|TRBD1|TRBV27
CASSLGTGVYGYTF
TGTGCCAGCAGCCTAGGGACAGGGGTCTATGGCTACACCTTC
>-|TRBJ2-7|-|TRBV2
CASSPREGANEQYF
TGTGCCAGCAGTCCCCGGGAGGGGGCGAACGAGCAGTACTTC
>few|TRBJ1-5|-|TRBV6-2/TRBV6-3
CASSDRDGGVQPQHF
TGTGCCAGCAGCGACCGGGATGGAGGGGTTCAGCCCCAGCATTTT
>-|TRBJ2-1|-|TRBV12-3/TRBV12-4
CASSLRGEVFF
TGTGCCAGCAGTTTGAGAGGAGAAGTGTTCTTC
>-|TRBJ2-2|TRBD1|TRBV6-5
CASSLQGYTGELFF
TGTGCCAGCAGTCTACAGGGGTACACCGGGGAGCTGTTTTTT
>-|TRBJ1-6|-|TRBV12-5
CASGGASPLHF
TGTGCTAGTGGGGGCGCCTCACCCCTCCACTTT
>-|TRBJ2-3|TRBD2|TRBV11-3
CASSPGTSGSTDTQYF
TGTGCCAGCAGCCCGGGGACTAGCGGGAGCACAGATACGCAGTATTTT
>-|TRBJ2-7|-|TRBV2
CASSEEEGQYF
TGTGCCAGCAGTGAGGAGGAAGGGCAGTACTTC
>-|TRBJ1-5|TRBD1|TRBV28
CASSQGQGGNQPQHF
TGTGCCAGCAGTCAGGGACAGGGAGGGAATCAGCCCCAGCATTTT
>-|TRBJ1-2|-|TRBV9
CASSVEQDPFYGYTF
TGTGCCAGCAGCGTAGAACAAGATCCCTTCTATGGCTACACCTTC